This T cell receptor (beta chain) was identified during a study of blood T cell repertoires in COVID-19. The data were produced by immunoSEQ multiplex PCR, yet TCRdb's version contains in-frame clones alone and is incomplete. The data show about 170,000 clones, around 83% seen once. In germline, CDR1 is MNHEY, CDR2 SMNVEV (reference sequence). Trimming removed 2 bases from V and 0 bases from J, with 8 bases in between. CDR3 length: 14 residues. This chain joins TRBV27 and TRBJ2-7; D ambiguous. The sample taken for sequencing was PBMCs or T cells enriched from blood (not recorded which). The clonotype comes from a woman between 45 and 65 years old in a cohort exposed to, infected with or recovered from COVID-19 (not recorded which). The CDR3 loop reads CASSLTFLSYEQYF. CDR3 in DNA: TGTGCCAGCAGTTTAACATTTCTCTCCTACGAGCAGTACTTC.